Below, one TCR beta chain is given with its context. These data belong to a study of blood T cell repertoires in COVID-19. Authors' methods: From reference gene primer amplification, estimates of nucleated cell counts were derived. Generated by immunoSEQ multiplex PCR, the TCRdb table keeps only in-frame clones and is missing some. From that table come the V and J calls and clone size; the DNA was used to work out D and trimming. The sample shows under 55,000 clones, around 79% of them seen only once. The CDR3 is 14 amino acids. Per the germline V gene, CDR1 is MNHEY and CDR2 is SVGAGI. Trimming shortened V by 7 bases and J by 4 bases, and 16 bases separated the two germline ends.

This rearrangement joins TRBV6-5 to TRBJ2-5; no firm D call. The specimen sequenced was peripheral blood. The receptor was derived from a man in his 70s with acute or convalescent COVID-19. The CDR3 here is CASTKLGIGETQYF. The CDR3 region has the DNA TGTGCCAGCACCAAATTGGGCATTGGAGAGACCCAGTACTTC.